This T cell receptor beta chain was sequenced in a study of cytomegalovirus exposure and HLA in healthy donors. The study's findings and limits: As a later analysis revealed, the rate of TCR association differed by HLA locus, with DRB1 most and HLA-C fewest.

The PCR made use of 60 Vbeta and 13 Jbeta primers. TCRdb's copy holds only in-frame clones and misses some; the assay was immunoSEQ multiplex PCR. The table has some 210,000 clones, 80% to 90% seen once; the top ten hold 1% to 1.5%. In this sample, this clone turned up once. The antigen is undetermined. This TCR came from a man aged 30 to 39 in good health and CMV-seronegative. Sequencing was performed on PBMCs.

The CDR3 sequence is CASSPRGEGGGHEQFF. The DNA of the CDR3 is TGTGCCAGTAGTCCCCGGGGGGAAGGGGGGGGACATGAGCAGTTCTTC. The chain links TRBV19 to TRBJ2-1; perhaps TRBD2 as D (7 bases). The germline V and J ends were trimmed by 5 bases and 8 bases, with 22 bases remaining between them. The CDR3 is made up of 16 amino acids. Germline lookup yields CDR1 LNHDA and CDR2 SQIVND (reference sequence). Full variable domain (rest looked up from reference TRBV19 and TRBJ2-1): DGGITQSPKYLFRKEGQNVTLSCEQNLNHDAMYWYRQDPGQGLRLIYYSQIVNDFQKGDIAEGYSVSREKKESFPLTVTSAQKNPTAFYLCASSPRGEGGGHEQFFGPGTRLTVL.